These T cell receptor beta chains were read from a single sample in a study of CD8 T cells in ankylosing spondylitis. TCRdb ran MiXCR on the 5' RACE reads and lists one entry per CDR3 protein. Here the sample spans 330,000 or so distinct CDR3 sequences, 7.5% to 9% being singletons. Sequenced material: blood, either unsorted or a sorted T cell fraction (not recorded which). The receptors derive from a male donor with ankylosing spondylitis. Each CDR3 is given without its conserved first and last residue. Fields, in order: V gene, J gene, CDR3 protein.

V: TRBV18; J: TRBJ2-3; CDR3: ASSPGTRYTDTQY
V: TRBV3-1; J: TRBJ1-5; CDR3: ASSQQYNHQQPQH
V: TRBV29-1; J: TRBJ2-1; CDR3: SVEREGDEQF
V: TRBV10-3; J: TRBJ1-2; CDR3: AISESGQPLRFVYT
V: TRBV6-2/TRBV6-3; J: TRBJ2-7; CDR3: ASSSEGTTYEQY
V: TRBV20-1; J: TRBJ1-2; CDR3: SARPLQAHGYT
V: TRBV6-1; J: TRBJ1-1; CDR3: ASSEARDRDTEAF
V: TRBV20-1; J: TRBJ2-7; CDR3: SARVGLAEDYEQY
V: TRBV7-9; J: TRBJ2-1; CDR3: ASSEERESPYNEQF
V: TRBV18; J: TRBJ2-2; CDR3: ASSPRQGEITGELF
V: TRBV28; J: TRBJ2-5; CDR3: ASSLNFETQY
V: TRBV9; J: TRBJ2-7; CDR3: ASSVGPDRGYEQY
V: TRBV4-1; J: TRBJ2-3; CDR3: ASSQRLNTGIDTQY
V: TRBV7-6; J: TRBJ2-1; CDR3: ASSSRYGNRGNEQF
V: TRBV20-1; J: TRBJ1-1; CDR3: SARVLLELNTEAF
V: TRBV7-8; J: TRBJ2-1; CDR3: ASSLDYTTASYNEQF
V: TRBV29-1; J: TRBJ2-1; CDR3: SVDRTSAYNEQF
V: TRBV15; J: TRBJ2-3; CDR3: ATSYYRGRDTQY
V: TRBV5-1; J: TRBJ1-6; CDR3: ASSISKSSYNSPLH
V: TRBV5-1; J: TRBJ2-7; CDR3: ASSLRTAVEQY
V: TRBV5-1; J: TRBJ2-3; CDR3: ASSLDGTTDTQY
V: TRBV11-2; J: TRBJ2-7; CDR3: ASSLDHNPVPDYEQY
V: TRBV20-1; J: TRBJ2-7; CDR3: SARDGELGEY
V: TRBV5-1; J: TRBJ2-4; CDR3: ASSPRQGRGAKNIQY
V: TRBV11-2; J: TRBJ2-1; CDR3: ASSGPGNEQF
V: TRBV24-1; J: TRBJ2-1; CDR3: ATSETGRAYNEQF
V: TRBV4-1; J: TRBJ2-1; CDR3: ASSQVGGREQF
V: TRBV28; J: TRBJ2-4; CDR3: ASSHWEDRVYIQY
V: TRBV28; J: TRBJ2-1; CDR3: ASSLPTGFSEQF
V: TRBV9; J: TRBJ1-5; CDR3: ASSVEPGGQPQH
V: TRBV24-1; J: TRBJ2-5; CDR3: ATSDTQETQY
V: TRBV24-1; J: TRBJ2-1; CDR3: ATSDPLGNEQF
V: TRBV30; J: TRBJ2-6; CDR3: AWVQKGPGANVLT
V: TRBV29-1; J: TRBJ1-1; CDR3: SVEDLAGGHPMNTEAF
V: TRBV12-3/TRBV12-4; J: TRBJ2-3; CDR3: ATTGGKGLDTQY
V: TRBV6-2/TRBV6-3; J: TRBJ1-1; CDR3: ASSQMNTEAF
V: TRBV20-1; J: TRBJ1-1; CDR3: SARKPGGGEAF
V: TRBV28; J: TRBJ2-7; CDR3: ATVDRGIFYEQY
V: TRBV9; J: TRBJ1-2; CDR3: ASSVPRFSYT
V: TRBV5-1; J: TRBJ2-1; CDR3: ASSYSSGRIA
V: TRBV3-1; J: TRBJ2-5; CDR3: ASSQEGGGLSGRQY
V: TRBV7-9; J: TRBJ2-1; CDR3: ASSSRGGRITNEQF
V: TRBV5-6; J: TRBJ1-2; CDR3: ASSLDRGSGYT
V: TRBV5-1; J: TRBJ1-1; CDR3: ASSSTSRTLDTEAF
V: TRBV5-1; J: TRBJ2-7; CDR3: ASSLEGTSTYEQY
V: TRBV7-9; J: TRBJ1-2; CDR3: ASSPATGAGGYT
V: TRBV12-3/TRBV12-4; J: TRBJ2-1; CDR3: ASKQAGLNEQF
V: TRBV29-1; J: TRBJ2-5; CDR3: SVGLGQETQY
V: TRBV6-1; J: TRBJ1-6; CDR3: ASRVSYNSPLH
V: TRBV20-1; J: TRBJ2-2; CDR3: SARDWASGRANTGELF
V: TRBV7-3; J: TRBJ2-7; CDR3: ASHGDRVYEQY
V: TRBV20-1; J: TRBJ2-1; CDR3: SARDSSGGHSYNEQF